This T cell receptor beta chain was found in a study of cytomegalovirus exposure and HLA in healthy donors. The PCR contained 60 Vbeta and 13 Jbeta primers. Sequencing used immunoSEQ multiplex PCR; TCRdb keeps in-frame clones, though not all of them. This table has under 95,000 clones, around 80% appearing once. Germline loops: CDR1 ENHRY, CDR2 SYGVKD. The CDR3 runs to 13 residues. Trimming removed 3 bases from V and 4 bases from J, with 9 bases in between. The material sequenced was PBMCs. The V gene is TRBV10-3, the J gene TRBJ1-2; possible D gene TRBD1, 6 bases. The sequence derives from a male donor in good health and CMV-seronegative. CDR3 in amino acids: CAISDARGYGYTF. CDR3 in DNA: TGTGCCATCAGTGACGCCAGGGGCTATGGCTACACCTTC.